The 26 T cell receptor beta chains below all came from one sample that was sequenced in a study of T cell responses to AZD1222 COVID-19 vaccine. Using immunoSEQ multiplex PCR, the repertoire was profiled, and TCRdb retains in-frame clones only, with some absent. Seen here are about 270,000 clones, approximately 94% observed once, and the top ten hold 0.55%. The input for sequencing was peripheral blood, taken 28 days after the second AZD1222 dose. The receptors originated from an adult who received the AZD1222 COVID-19 vaccine.

The chain is built from TRBV10-3 and TRBJ2-7; 10 bases are a match to TRBD2. The CDR3 length is 13 residues. The V gene's germline CDR1 is ENHRY and CDR2 SYGVKD. J was trimmed by 5 bases and V by 8 bases; bases with no gene match: 6. The CDR3 nucleotides are TGTGCCATCTGCTTGAGCGGGAGGGACGAGCAGTACTTC. Translation: CAICLSGRDEQYF.

The J gene is TRBJ1-1, the V gene TRBV28, with unresolved D. This CDR3 has 12 residues. V shed 2 bases and J shed 5 bases, with 6 bases lying between them. Germline CDR1 and CDR2: MDHEN and SYDVKM. CDR3 sequence: CASSLEGTEAFF. The CDR3 DNA follows: TGTGCCAGCAGTTTAGAGGGAACTGAAGCTTTCTTT.

The V call is TRBV7-6, the J call TRBJ2-3; 7 bases line up with TRBD1. Unmatched junction bases numbered 5, after V lost 4 bases and J lost 4 bases. CDR1 and CDR2 (germline): SGHVS, FNYEAQ. The CDR3 contains 14 residues. This CDR3 reads CASSSRQGPDTQYF. CDR3 coding DNA: TGTGCCAGCAGCTCCCGACAGGGCCCAGATACGCAGTATTTT.

The V call is TRBV6-1, the J call TRBJ2-7; no definite D call. Germline values: CDR1 MNHNS, CDR2 SASEGT. The length of the CDR3 is 13 residues. Trimming cost V 3 bases and J 5 bases, with 11 bases left between them. CDR3 in amino acids: CASSERRADEQYF. The DNA of the CDR3 is TGTGCCAGCAGTGAGAGACGGGCGGACGAGCAGTACTTC.

The chain employs TRBV7-9 and TRBJ1-1, with D hard to call. The CDR3 runs 14 residues. V shed 7 bases and J shed 2 bases, with 14 bases lying between them. Germline V CDR1 and CDR2: SEHNR, FQNEAQ (reference sequence). CDR3 loop: CASISKTDNTEAFF. In nucleotides, the CDR3 is TGTGCCAGCATTTCGAAGACTGACAACACTGAAGCTTTCTTT.

The chain employs TRBV7-3 and TRBJ2-2; 7 nucleotides line up with TRBD2. V lost 3 bases to trimming and J lost 5 bases; unmatched junction nucleotides: 0. The CDR3 length is 13 residues. Per germline, CDR1 SGHTA and CDR2 FQGTGA. The CDR3: CASSFGRTGELFF. In nucleotides, the CDR3 is TGTGCCAGCAGCTTCGGGAGGACCGGGGAGCTGTTTTTT.

The chain couples TRBV2 to TRBJ1-4; D is unclear. The V gene lost 7 bases and the J gene lost 10 bases, with 16 bases spanning the gap. The length of the CDR3 is 13 residues. Per the germline V gene, CDR1 is SNHLY and CDR2 is FYNNEI. The CDR3 region is CASNYLLPGKLFF. CDR3 nucleotides: TGTGCCAGCAATTATCTTCTTCCAGGAAAACTGTTTTTT.

This sequence joins TRBV28 and TRBJ1-5; D is undetermined. Germline V gene lookup returns CDR1 MDHEN and CDR2 SYDVKM. Trimming took 4 bases from V and 1 from J, leaving 20 bases between them. The CDR3 sequence is 18 residues long. The chain's CDR3 is CASSSFAERPRSNQPQHF. CDR3 coding DNA: TGTGCCAGCAGTTCCTTTGCAGAAAGACCAAGGAGCAATCAGCCCCAGCATTTT.

The chain carries TRBV5-4 and TRBJ1-1; 7 bases are shared with TRBD1. Germline assignment: CDR1 SGHNT and CDR2 YYREEE (reference sequence). The CDR3 runs to 16 residues. V was pared by 3 bases and J by 2 bases, with 10 bases of the junction left unmatched. CDR3 sequence reads: CASSSTSTGANTEAFF. CDR3 in DNA: TGTGCCAGCAGCTCCACTTCAACAGGGGCAAACACTGAAGCTTTCTTT.

J is TRBJ1-5 and V is TRBV28, with D unresolved. The germline V gene has CDR1 MDHEN and CDR2 SYDVKM. CDR3 length equals 14 residues. Trimming cost V 5 bases and J 4 bases, with 12 bases left between them. For the CDR3, the DNA is TGTGCCAGCAGTCCCCCCCCCGGGAATCAGCCCCAGCATTTT. Translating it yields CASSPPPGNQPQHF.

The chain is built from TRBV3-1 (or the pseudogene TRBV3-2) and TRBJ2-3, with unresolved D. The V gene's germline CDR1 is LGHDT and CDR2 YNNKEL (reference sequence). V shed 3 bases and J shed 6 bases, with 7 bases lying between them. The CDR3 length is 12 residues. The CDR3 bases are TGTGCCAGCAGCCAGGGTGAGGATACGCAGTATTTT. Translated, it gives CASSQGEDTQYF.

The CDR3 DNA follows: TGTGCCAGCAGTGAACAGGGGCACACCGGGGAGCTGTTTTTT. Encoded protein: CASSEQGHTGELFF. V usage is TRBV2 and J usage is TRBJ2-2; D possibly corresponds to TRBD1 (6 bases). Deletions cut 2 bases from V and 3 bases from J, with 7 bases between. This CDR3 has 14 amino acids. Per germline, CDR1 SNHLY and CDR2 FYNNEI.

The chain employs TRBV5-1 and TRBJ2-7; D is perhaps TRBD2 (6 bases). The CDR3 is 13 residues long. Looked up from germline, CDR1 is SGHRS and CDR2 is YFSETQ. Trimming left V 1 base short and J 5 bases short, with 10 bases between. The CDR3 protein is CASSLTSSDEQYF. The DNA of the CDR3 is TGCGCCAGCAGCTTGACCTCTAGCGACGAGCAGTACTTC.

In DNA, the CDR3 is TGCGCCAGCAAGGGTAGCGGAGGAGGGGCCCAGTACTTC. Translated, it gives CASKGSGGGAQYF. This chain connects TRBV10-2 to TRBJ2-5; TRBD2 might be the D (6 bases). This CDR3 comprises 13 residues. Germline V gene sequence: CDR1 WSHSY, CDR2 SAAADI. V lost 7 bases to trimming and J lost 9 bases, with 18 bases between them.

The rearrangement uses TRBV5-6 and TRBJ2-3; 7 bases fit TRBD1. There are 15 residues in the CDR3. The V gene's germline CDR1 is SGHDT and CDR2 YYEEEE. V lost 2 bases to trimming and J lost 3 bases; unmatched junction nucleotides: 6. This chain's CDR3 is CASSFPTGSTDTQYF. The CDR3 DNA reads as TGTGCCAGCAGCTTCCCGACAGGGTCGACAGATACGCAGTATTTT.

V and J are TRBV6-5 and TRBJ2-3; D remains ambiguous. V was trimmed by 0 bases and J by 2 bases, leaving 6 bases between them. Germline lookup yields CDR1 MNHEY and CDR2 SVGAGI. This CDR3 comprises 14 residues. The CDR3 sequence is CASSYSSATDTQYF. CDR3 bases: TGTGCCAGCAGTTACTCGTCGGCCACAGATACGCAGTATTTT.

The chain carries TRBV6-2 or TRBV6-3 and TRBJ1-5, with a tentative D call TRBD1 (5 bases). Trimming pared 4 bases from V and 3 bases from J, leaving 13 bases between. The CDR3 covers 15 residues. CDR1 MNHEY and CDR2 SVGEGT come from the germline V gene. The CDR3 coding sequence is TGTGCCAGCAGTTCCCGCAGGGCTTCCAATCAGCCCCAGCATTTT. It codes for CASSSRRASNQPQHF.

The V and J genes are TRBV4-1 and TRBJ2-2; D is possibly TRBD1 (7 bases). Germline CDR1 and CDR2: MGHRA and YSYEKL. Trimming cost V 1 base and J 8 bases, with 11 bases left between them. This CDR3 is built from 14 residues. CDR3 bases: TGCGCCAGCAGCCAAGGGAGGGGGCCTGGGGAGCTGTTTTTT. This codes for CASSQGRGPGELFF.

The chain links TRBV24-1 to TRBJ2-5, with TRBD2 identical over 7 bases. The V gene's germline CDR1 is KGHDR and CDR2 SFDVKD. The CDR3 length is 15 residues. V gave up 3 bases and J gave up 5 bases; unmatched junction bases: 8. The CDR3 protein is CATSDPTQGGETQYF. CDR3 bases: TGTGCCACCAGTGATCCTACTCAGGGAGGGGAGACCCAGTACTTC.

This clone was seen only once. The chain joins TRBV7-2 to TRBJ2-7; 10 bases are shared with TRBD2. With V trimmed by 5 bases and J by 4 bases, 8 bases remained unmatched. CDR3 length: 15 residues. CDR1 is SGHTA and CDR2 is FQGNSA in the germline V gene. CDR3 residues: CASSLTSGVGYEQYF. The CDR3 nucleotides read TGTGCCAGCAGCCTAACTAGCGGGGTTGGGTACGAGCAGTACTTC.

The rearrangement uses TRBV5-5 and TRBJ2-3; possibly TRBD2 for D (5 bases). Germline V gene sequence: CDR1 SGHKS, CDR2 YYEKEE (reference sequence). This CDR3 region has 14 residues. Trimming left V 2 bases short and J 5 bases short, with 12 bases between. Here the CDR3 reads CASSLAVSQDTQYF. CDR3 bases: TGTGCCAGCAGCTTAGCGGTGAGTCAAGATACGCAGTATTTT.

The rearrangement links TRBV5-5 to TRBJ2-1; TRBD2 matches at 8 bases. Germline loops: CDR1 SGHKS, CDR2 YYEKEE (reference sequence). The CDR3 covers 16 residues. V trimming: 0 bases; J trimming: 4 bases; junction bases outside the gene matches: 6. The CDR3 DNA reads TGTGCCAGCAGCTTGGCCCCGGCTAGCGGGTACAATGAGCAGTTCTTC. Encoded protein: CASSLAPASGYNEQFF.

The chain carries TRBV28 and TRBJ2-3; 10 bases agree with TRBD2. Germline values: CDR1 MDHEN, CDR2 SYDVKM. This CDR3 has 15 residues. V was pared by 2 bases and J by 3 bases, with 2 bases of the junction left unmatched. The CDR3 region is CASSLLAGDTDTQYF. DNA of the CDR3: TGTGCCAGCAGTTTACTAGCGGGAGATACAGATACGCAGTATTTT.

DNA of the CDR3: TGTGCCAGCAGTTACGCCAAGACAGGCAAGGCCGGGGAGCTGTTTTTT. As protein: CASSYAKTGKAGELFF. The chain employs TRBV6-5 and TRBJ2-2; a possible D gene is TRBD1 (6 bases). CDR1 and CDR2 (germline): MNHEY, SVGAGI. V lost 2 bases and J 6 bases, leaving 16 bases between the germline ends. The CDR3 sequence is 16 residues long.

This chain links TRBV6-4 with TRBJ2-6; D is possibly TRBD1 (6 bases). There are 16 residues in the CDR3. Germline V gives CDR1 MRHNA, CDR2 SNTAGT. V was trimmed by 0 bases and J by 0 bases, leaving 6 bases between them. The CDR3 protein is CASSDSGGSGANVLTF. For the CDR3, the DNA is TGTGCCAGCAGTGACTCAGGGGGCTCTGGGGCCAACGTCCTGACTTTC.

The rearrangement joins TRBV9 to TRBJ1-3; D gene unclear. The CDR3 length is 15 residues. Germline V gene lookup returns CDR1 SGDLS and CDR2 YYNGEE. V was cut by 0 bases and J by 2 bases, with 9 bases left in between. In nucleotides, the CDR3 is TGTGCCAGCAGCGTAGAAAGGGCTCCTGGAAACACCATATATTTT. This translates into CASSVERAPGNTIYF. The full variable domain, rest sourced from reference TRBV9 and TRBJ1-3, is DSGVTQTPKHLITATGQRVTLRCSPRSGDLSVYWYQQSLDQGLQFLIQYYNGEERAKGNILERFSAQQFPDLHSELNLSSLELGDSALYFCASSVERAPGNTIYFGEGSWLTVV.